This T cell receptor beta chain was captured by sequencing in a study of neurological immune-mediated disorders. This clonotype was seen many times. MiXCR, run by TCRdb on the 5' RACE reads, gives a single entry per CDR3 protein. This sample has some 86,000 distinct CDR3 sequences; approximately 2.4% occur once, and the top ten carry over 0.95%. Sequenced sample: PBMCs. The receptor was isolated from a woman aged 25-40 years with multiple sclerosis.

This chain's CDR3 is CSARDVNGNSYNEQFF. In DNA form, the CDR3 reads TGCAGTGCTAGAGATGTCAACGGGAACTCCTACAATGAGCAGTTCTTC. The chain recombines TRBV20-1 with TRBJ2-1, with D perhaps matching TRBD2 (5 bases). The V end was cut by 0 bases, the J end by 0 bases, with 12 bases between. This CDR3 is 16 amino acids long. Germline V gene lookup returns CDR1 DFQATT and CDR2 SNEGSKA (reference sequence).